Reported below is one TCR beta chain. As handled by the study authors: From reference gene primer amplification, estimates of nucleated cell counts were derived. Profiling relied on immunoSEQ multiplex PCR, and the TCRdb table lists in-frame clones only, not all of them. V and J calls and clone size follow that table, whereas D and trimming were derived from the DNA. The sample has nearly 350,000 clones; around 91% are singletons. This sample is drawn from a study of blood T cell repertoires in COVID-19. Study information: COVID-19 samples collected from the United States, Italy and Spain covered acute and convalescent phases. PBMCs, B-cell-depleted T cells, or T cells were the source of the cDNA or gDNA that made up the material.

The CDR3 is 14 residues long. V shed 4 bases and J 6 bases; nucleotides not matched to a gene: 2. Germline V lookup: CDR1 LNHDA, CDR2 SQIVND (reference sequence). Source material: peripheral blood. The TCR originated in a woman between 18 and 29 years old who had recovered from COVID-19. The V and J genes are TRBV19 and TRBJ2-2, with 10 bases that match TRBD2. In DNA form, the CDR3 reads TGTGCCAGTAGTACTAGCGGGAGTTCCGGGGAGCTGTTTTTT. It codes for CASSTSGSSGELFF.